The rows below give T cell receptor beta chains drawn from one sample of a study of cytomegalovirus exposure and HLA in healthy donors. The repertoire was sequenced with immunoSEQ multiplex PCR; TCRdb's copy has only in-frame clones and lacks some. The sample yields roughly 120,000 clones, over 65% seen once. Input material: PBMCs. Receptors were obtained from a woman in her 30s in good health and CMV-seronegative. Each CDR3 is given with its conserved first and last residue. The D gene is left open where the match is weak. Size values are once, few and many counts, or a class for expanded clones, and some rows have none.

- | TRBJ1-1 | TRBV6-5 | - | TGTGCCAGCAGTGAAGGGGGGGGAGGAACTGAAGCTTTCTTT | CASSEGGGGTEAFF
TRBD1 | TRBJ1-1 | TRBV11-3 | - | TGTGCCAGCAGCCCACGGACCGGACAGGGATTGAACACTGAAGCTTTCTTT | CASSPRTGQGLNTEAFF
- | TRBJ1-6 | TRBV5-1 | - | TGCGCCAGCAGCTTGGAAGGGGTCTCACTCCTCCACTTT | CASSLEGVSLLHF
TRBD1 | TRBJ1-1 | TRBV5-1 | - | TGCGCCAGCAGCTTGGCAGGGACAGGGGAAGCTTTCTTT | CASSLAGTGEAFF
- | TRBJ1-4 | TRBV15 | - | TGTGCCACCAGCAATGCGTACACTAATGAAAAACTGTTTTTT | CATSNAYTNEKLFF
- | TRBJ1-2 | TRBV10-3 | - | TGTGCCATCAGTGCTGATTCAGGGATAACGCGTGGCTACACCTTC | CAISADSGITRGYTF
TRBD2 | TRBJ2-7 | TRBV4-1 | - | TGCGCCAGCAGCCAAGAGGTTGGACTAGCGGGGGGGCCGCGAAGGGCAAGTCACGAGCAGTACTTC | CASSQEVGLAGGPRRASHEQYF
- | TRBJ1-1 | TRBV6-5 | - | TGTGCCAGCAGAAGGGGCCTGGGCACTGAAGCTTTCTTT | CASRRGLGTEAFF
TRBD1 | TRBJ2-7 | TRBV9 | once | TGTGCCAGCAGCGCCCCCGGGACAGGGGTAGGCGAGCAGTACTTC | CASSAPGTGVGEQYF
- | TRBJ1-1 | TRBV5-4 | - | TGTGCCAGCAGCTTGGTTAACTCGGGGAACACTGAAGCTTTCTTT | CASSLVNSGNTEAFF
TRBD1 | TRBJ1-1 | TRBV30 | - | TGTGCCTGGAGTCTGATCACAGGGGTCACTGAAGCTTTCTTT | CAWSLITGVTEAFF
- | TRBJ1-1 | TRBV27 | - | TGTGCCAGCAGTTCTAAGACTGAAGCTTTCTTT | CASSSKTEAFF
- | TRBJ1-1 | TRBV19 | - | TGTGCCAGTAGAGCCCGAATGAACACTGAAGCTTTCTTT | CASRARMNTEAFF
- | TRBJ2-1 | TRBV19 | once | TGTGCCAGTACCCCTACGGGACTTAACAATGAGCAGTTCTTC | CASTPTGLNNEQFF
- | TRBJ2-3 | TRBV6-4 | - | TGTGCCAGCAGTGATGATAGCGAACCCGGAGATACGCAGTATTTT | CASSDDSEPGDTQYF
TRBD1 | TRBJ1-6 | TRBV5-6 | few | TGTGCCAGCAGCAGGACAGGGGAGTTTTCACCCCTCCACTTT | CASSRTGEFSPLHF
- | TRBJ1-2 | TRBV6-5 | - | TGTGCCAGCGGATCACAGGGAGGGTATGGCTACACCTTC | CASGSQGGYGYTF
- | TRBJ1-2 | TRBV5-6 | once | TGTGCCAGCAGCTTTTGGGGAAGGGGCAACTATGGCTACACCTTC | CASSFWGRGNYGYTF